These 13 T cell receptor beta chains were sequenced from one sample in a study of T cells in Graves' hyperthyroidism and ophthalmopathy. The CDR3 regions of TCR beta were amplified from RNA transcripts. An initial round of RT-PCR targeting the TCR CDR3 relied on the HTBI primer set. TCRdb processed the multiplex PCR reads anew with MiXCR; each CDR3 protein has one entry. The data contain over 700,000 distinct CDR3 sequences, 18% of them singletons. The sample comprised blood. The origin of the receptors is a woman aged 50 to 60 with Graves' hyperthyroidism that later progressed to Graves' ophthalmopathy.

This clonotype was detected many times. The gene calls are TRBV18 and TRBJ2-1; D call uncertain. CDR3 length: 13 residues. Trimming took 5 bases from V and 5 from J, leaving 10 bases between them. Germline V gene sequence: CDR1 KGHSH, CDR2 LQKENI. In nucleotides, the CDR3 is TGTGCCAGCTCAGGGCCGGTCGACAATGAGCAGTTCTTC. It encodes CASSGPVDNEQFF. The full variable domain, in which reference TRBV18 and TRBJ2-1 provide the parts outside the CDR3, is NAGVMQNPRHLVRRRGQEARLRCSPMKGHSHVYWYRQLPEEGLKFMVYLQKENIIDESGMPKERFSAEFPKEGPSILRIQQVVRGDSAAYFCASSGPVDNEQFFGPGTRLTVL.

This clonotype was recorded at least ten times. The chain recombines TRBV5-1 with TRBJ2-3, with no clear D. The CDR3 sequence is 14 residues long. Germline V gene data show CDR1 as SGHRS and CDR2 as YFSETQ. V shed 4 bases and J shed 4 bases, with 13 bases lying between them. The CDR3 nucleotides are TGCGCCAGCAGCGCAGGCAGCCTCGCAGATACGCAGTATTTT. It is translated as CASSAGSLADTQYF.

This clonotype was counted only a few times. The CDR3 spells CASSQATGTGLTDTQYF. The CDR3 DNA reads TGCGCCAGCAGCCAAGCCACAGGGACAGGCCTCACAGATACGCAGTATTTT. V is TRBV4-1 and J is TRBJ2-3; 8 bases fit TRBD1. Germline assignment: CDR1 MGHRA and CDR2 YSYEKL. This CDR3 has 17 residues. J lost 2 bases, V lost 1 base, and 8 bases had no gene match.

This clonotype was seen many times. The chain uses TRBV12-3 or TRBV12-4 and TRBJ1-2; tentatively, D is TRBD1 (6 bases). The V and J ends lost 5 bases and 4 bases respectively, with 20 bases between them. This CDR3 comprises 16 residues. The CDR3 nucleotides read TGTGCCAGCAGTCTATACCCCGGGACATCCGCCTATGGCTACACCTTC. This gives the protein CASSLYPGTSAYGYTF.

This clonotype has at least ten counts. The chain joins TRBV12-3 or TRBV12-4 to TRBJ1-1; D is uncertain. The CDR3 contains 13 residues. V lost 2 bases and J 1 base, leaving 5 bases between the germline ends. The CDR3 region has the DNA TGTGCCAGCAGTTTAAACCAGAACACTGAAGCTTTCTTT. Amino acids: CASSLNQNTEAFF.

A note on this clonotype: A junction boundary mismatches the germline segment, possibly from a read error. V and J are TRBV6-1 and TRBJ2-2, with TRBD2 matching 13 bases. Germline V lookup: CDR1 MNHNS, CDR2 SASEGT. The CDR3 loop spans 18 amino acids. CDR3 in amino acids: CASRRTSGGAGNTGKLFF. The CDR3 nucleotides are TGTGCCAGCAGACGTACTAGCGGGGGGGCCGGGAACACCGGGAAGCTGTTTTTT.

The V gene is TRBV6-5, the J gene TRBJ2-1; 7 bases agree with TRBD2. Germline CDR1 MNHEY, CDR2 SVGAGI. This CDR3 contains 16 residues. Trimming at V came to 0 bases and at J to 3 bases, leaving 5 bases not matched to a gene. The CDR3 here is CASSYSSGTNYNEQFF. In DNA, the CDR3 is TGTGCCAGCAGTTACTCGTCGGGGACTAACTACAATGAGCAGTTCTTC.

The chain joins TRBV29-1 to TRBJ1-4; 7 positions agree with TRBD1. After removal of 1 base from V and 8 bases from J, the junction contained 4 bases not matched to a gene. From germline, CDR1 is SQVTM and CDR2 ANQGSEA. The CDR3 spans 13 residues. CDR3 protein: CSVEGTGDEKLFF. The CDR3 DNA is TGCAGCGTTGAAGGGACAGGAGACGAAAAACTGTTTTTT.

The chain has TRBV6-6 and TRBJ1-2; D not resolved. The CDR3 is 17 amino acids. V gave up 0 bases and J gave up 1 base, with 15 bases separating them. The germline CDR1 and CDR2 sequences are MNHNY and SVGAGI (reference sequence). CDR3 loop: CASSYSSDALFNYGYTF. The CDR3 region has the DNA TGTGCCAGCAGTTACTCTTCGGACGCACTCTTTAACTATGGCTACACCTTC.

The sample holds a few counts of this clonotype. This may stem from a read error, because a much larger clone lies one nucleotide away. No conserved phenylalanine or tryptophan ends this CDR3, so it is likely a read error. J is TRBJ1-1 and V is TRBV6-1, with D perhaps matching TRBD1 (5 bases). The CDR3 has 12 residues. Germline V gene lookup returns CDR1 MNHNS and CDR2 SASEGT. Trimming pared 5 bases from V and 4 bases from J, leaving 8 bases between. CDR3 coding DNA: TGTGCCAGCAGTCGGAGGGGCACTGAAGCTTTCCTT. Its protein product is CASSRRGTEAFL.

V and J are TRBV5-6 and TRBJ2-4; 8 nucleotides agree with TRBD1. Per the germline V gene, CDR1 is SGHDT and CDR2 is YYEEEE. This CDR3 has 15 amino acids. J lost 8 bases, V lost 4 bases, and 11 bases had no gene match. In DNA form, the CDR3 reads TGTGCCAGCAGCCCGTGGTCGACAGGGGCCGACATTCAGTACTTC. Translating gives CASSPWSTGADIQYF.

This clonotype was observed many times. This rearrangement joins TRBV3-1 to TRBJ2-6, with no clear D. CDR3 length equals 16 residues. Between the trimmed V and J ends, which lost 3 bases and 0 bases, there was a span of 9 bases. Germline V gene lookup returns CDR1 LGHDT and CDR2 YNNKEL (reference sequence). The DNA for the CDR3 is TGTGCCAGCAGCCATCTCCTGAACTCTGGGGCCAACGTCCTGACTTTC. Translating it yields CASSHLLNSGANVLTF.

The chain employs TRBV4-2 and TRBJ2-3; TRBD1 is a possible D gene (6 bases). The germline V gene has CDR1 LGHNA and CDR2 YNFKEQ. The CDR3 extends over 17 amino acids. V was pared by 3 bases and J by 3 bases, with 19 bases between. The CDR3 DNA is TGTGCCAGCAGCCATGCACAAAGACAGGACCAAACAGATACGCAGTATTTT. This translates into CASSHAQRQDQTDTQYF.